The rows below give T cell receptor beta chains drawn from one sample of a study of shared clonotypes between healthy human individuals. Using immunoSEQ multiplex PCR, the repertoire was profiled, and TCRdb retains in-frame clones only, with some absent. Of millions of clones in the sample, roughly 95% were seen once. The specimen sequenced was naive CD8+ T cells sorted from blood. The receptors shown here come from a man aged 18-30 years in good health. Each CDR3 is given without its conserved first and last residue. Fields, in order: CDR3 protein, V gene.

ASRSGVIDQPQH	TRBV6-6
ASIPVGTGGLNEQF	TRBV28
ASSESGVYNEQF	TRBV10-2
ASSQIQGTKNIQY	TRBV4-1
ASSLPDRPYEQY	TRBV11-2
ASTDVQGALTSTGELF	TRBV5-1
ASSLAAVRYSTDTQY	TRBV7-6
ASTNFRDYRATQY	TRBV6-5
ASSSEQGRQETQY	TRBV5-4
SVRTSSYEQY	TRBV29-1
ASSLAVGEGGNEQF	TRBV7-7
ASSLVGGEYNEQF	TRBV5-1
ASSYSEGSSYEQY	TRBV6-6
ASSPGGYQNIQY	TRBV18